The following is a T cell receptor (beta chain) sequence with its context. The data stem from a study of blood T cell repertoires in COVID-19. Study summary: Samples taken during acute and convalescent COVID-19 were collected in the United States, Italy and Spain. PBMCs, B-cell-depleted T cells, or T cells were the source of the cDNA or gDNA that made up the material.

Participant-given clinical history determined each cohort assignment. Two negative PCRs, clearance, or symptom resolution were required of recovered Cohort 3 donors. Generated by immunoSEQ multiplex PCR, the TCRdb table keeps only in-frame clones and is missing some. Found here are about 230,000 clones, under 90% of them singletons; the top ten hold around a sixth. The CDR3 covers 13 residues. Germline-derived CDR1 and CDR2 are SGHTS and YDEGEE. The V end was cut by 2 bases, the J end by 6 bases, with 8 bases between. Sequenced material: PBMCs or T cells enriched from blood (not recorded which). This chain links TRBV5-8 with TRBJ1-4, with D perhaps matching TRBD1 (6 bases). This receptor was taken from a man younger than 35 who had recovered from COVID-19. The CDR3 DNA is TGTGCCAGCAGCTTAACAGGGTATGAAAAACTGTTTTTT. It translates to CASSLTGYEKLFF.